The source of this TCR beta chain is a study of cytomegalovirus exposure and HLA in healthy donors. Findings and caveats of the study: According to an earlier analysis, most TCR beta V segments yielded productive rearrangements about 87% or about 30% of the time. Later analysis revealed greater clonal expansion in HLA-associated TCR beta chains than in equally common others.

In the case of this clone: Its target is unknown.

The PCR used 60 Vbeta and 13 Jbeta primers. The assay was immunoSEQ multiplex PCR, and TCRdb's table has in-frame clones only and misses some. The sample consists of about 150,000 clones, approximately 75% of them appearing once. Germline loops: CDR1 SGHNT, CDR2 YENEEA. V lost 6 bases to trimming and J lost 1 base, with 16 bases between them. The CDR3 spans 15 residues. This receptor was identified in a man aged 50-59 years in good health and CMV-seropositive. The rearrangement uses TRBV11-3 and TRBJ2-7; tentatively, D is TRBD1 (6 bases). The material sequenced was PBMCs. CDR3 protein: CASSSQSRGSYEQYF. CDR3 coding DNA: TGTGCCAGCAGTAGTCAAAGCAGGGGATCCTACGAGCAGTACTTC.